Detailed here is one T cell receptor (beta chain). TCRdb's copy holds only in-frame clones and misses some; the assay was immunoSEQ multiplex PCR. The sample records about 220,000 clones, around 82% being singletons. This specimen belongs to a study of blood T cell repertoires in COVID-19. This CDR3 spans 14 amino acids. Germline CDR1 is SGHRS and CDR2 is YFSETQ. The ends were cut back, 2 bases at V and 5 bases at J, with 12 bases in the middle. The chain uses TRBV5-1 and TRBJ2-3, with a possible D match to TRBD2 (6 bases). The sequence derives from a human donor in a cohort sampled during active COVID-19. The sample was peripheral blood. DNA for the CDR3: TGCGCCAGCAGCTTACCGGAGGGCCTAGATACGCAGTATTTT. Residues: CASSLPEGLDTQYF.